This TCR beta chain came from a study of cytomegalovirus exposure and HLA in healthy donors. The CDR3 length is 15 residues. The trim removed 2 bases at V and 4 bases at J, leaving 1 base unmatched. Germline CDR1 and CDR2: MNHNS and SASEGT. The PCR made use of 60 Vbeta and 13 Jbeta primers. Using immunoSEQ multiplex PCR, the repertoire was profiled, and TCRdb retains in-frame clones only, with some absent. This table has about 170,000 clones, approximately 75% appearing once. The receptor was derived from a girl between 10 and 17 years old in good health and CMV-seronegative. The chain combines TRBV6-1 with TRBJ2-3; TRBD2 matches at 12 bases. Sample: PBMCs. The CDR3 bases are TGTGCCAGCAGTGAATCTAGCGGGGGGGCAGATACGCAGTATTTT. It encodes CASSESSGGADTQYF.